One sample yielded the 14 T cell receptor beta chains listed below, sequenced in a study of spatial heterogeneity in lung cancer. TCRdb re-called the 5' RACE reads through MiXCR, storing one row per CDR3 protein. The data hold tens of thousands of distinct CDR3 sequences, with roughly 7% observed a single time. Regarding time point: sample taken at primary tumor resection. The input for sequencing was PBMCs, taken at surgery. These receptors all come from a male donor with early-stage non-small cell lung cancer.

This clonotype was observed many times. V usage is TRBV5-1 and J usage is TRBJ2-3; perhaps D is TRBD1 or TRBD2 (5 bases each). V lost 3 bases and J lost 3, with 14 bases in between. The germline gives CDR1 SGHRS, CDR2 YFSETQ. CDR3 length equals 15 residues. The CDR3, as DNA: TGCGCCAGCAGCTCACTGGGACGTGCTACAGATACGCAGTATTTT. This translates into CASSSLGRATDTQYF.

This clonotype was found many times. This chain joins TRBV2 and TRBJ2-7; 7 bases are a match to TRBD1. The V segment lost 8 bases and the J segment 3 bases; nucleotides outside the gene matches: 10. CDR1 is SNHLY and CDR2 is FYNNEI in the germline V gene. The CDR3 loop spans 14 amino acids. The CDR3 loop reads CASPRQGGGYEQYF. The DNA for the CDR3 is TGTGCCAGCCCCAGACAGGGTGGGGGCTACGAGCAGTACTTC.

This clonotype came up many times. The chain joins TRBV5-1 to TRBJ2-1; no definite D call. The CDR3 loop spans 12 amino acids. Per germline, CDR1 SGHRS and CDR2 YFSETQ. Trimming removed 5 bases at V and 3 bases at J, with 6 bases between. Here the CDR3 reads CASSANYNEQFF. DNA of the CDR3: TGCGCCAGCAGTGCGAACTACAATGAGCAGTTCTTC.

This clonotype was counted between two and nine times. The chain employs TRBV28 and TRBJ2-5, with D tentatively TRBD1 (5 bases). Trimming left V 3 bases short and J 7 bases short, with 9 bases between. Germline loops: CDR1 MDHEN, CDR2 SYDVKM. This CDR3 is built from 12 residues. In DNA form, the CDR3 reads TGTGCCAGCAGTTTCAGGGATGGGACCCAGTACTTC. Translating it yields CASSFRDGTQYF. Filled out from reference TRBV28 and TRBJ2-5, the complete variable domain reads DVKVTQSSRYLVKRTGEKVFLECVQDMDHENMFWYRQDPGLGLRLIYFSYDVKMKEKGDIPEGYSVSREKKERFSLILESASTNQTSMYLCASSFRDGTQYFGPGTRLLVL.

In its sample, this clonotype was seen many times. CDR3 sequence: CASNGGGPNTEAFF. For the CDR3, the DNA is TGTGCCAGCAATGGAGGAGGGCCGAACACTGAAGCTTTCTTT. The rearrangement links TRBV12-3 or TRBV12-4 to TRBJ1-1; unclear D gene. The CDR3 is 14 residues long. Trimming took off 7 bases at V and 1 base at J, with 13 bases between the two ends.

This clonotype was seen a handful of times. The chain employs TRBV3-1 and TRBJ2-7; TRBD1 matches 8 bases. The CDR3 covers 15 residues. Per germline, CDR1 LGHDT and CDR2 YNNKEL (reference sequence). V was clipped by 2 bases and J by 2 bases; unmatched bases: 5. This chain's CDR3 is CASSQSGQGPYEQYF. CDR3 sequence (DNA): TGTGCCAGCAGCCAATCCGGACAGGGACCCTACGAGCAGTACTTC.

Many counts were recorded for this clonotype. V and J are TRBV9 and TRBJ2-1; TRBD2 matches at 14 bases. The germline CDR1 and CDR2 sequences are SGDLS and YYNGEE. The CDR3 has 15 amino acids. Unmatched junction bases numbered 4, after V lost 4 bases and J lost 7 bases. This CDR3 is CASSLGTSGRNEQFF. CDR3 sequence (DNA): TGTGCCAGCAGCCTAGGGACTAGCGGGAGAAATGAGCAGTTCTTC.

This clonotype was detected many times. The rearrangement links TRBV28 to TRBJ2-7; a possible D gene is TRBD2 (5 bases). Germline V gene sequence: CDR1 MDHEN, CDR2 SYDVKM. The CDR3 length is 14 residues. V lost 8 bases and J 3 bases, leaving 17 bases between the germline ends. For the CDR3, the DNA is TGTGCCAGCCAACGCCTACTCGGGAACTACGAGCAGTACTTC. Translating gives CASQRLLGNYEQYF.

This clonotype has a count of ten or more. The gene calls are TRBV10-3 and TRBJ2-4; no clear D. The CDR3 is 16 amino acids. Trimming stripped 3 bases from V and 0 bases from J, with 12 bases between. CDR1 is ENHRY and CDR2 is SYGVKD in the germline V gene. The CDR3 loop reads CAISDSGQLAKNIQYF. In DNA form, the CDR3 reads TGTGCCATCAGTGATTCTGGGCAACTAGCCAAAAACATTCAGTACTTC.

The rearrangement joins TRBV28 to TRBJ2-7, with 12 nucleotides matching TRBD2. The germline V gene encodes CDR1 MDHEN and CDR2 SYDVKM. V shed 5 bases and J 9 bases; nucleotides not matched to a gene: 11. CDR3 length: 15 amino acids. CDR3: CASSPRGLAGKGQYF. In DNA form, the CDR3 reads TGTGCCAGCAGTCCCCGCGGACTAGCGGGAAAGGGGCAGTACTTC.

The DNA of the CDR3 is TGCAGTGCCTTTCTAGCGGGAAGTCTCGAGCAGTACTTC. It encodes CSAFLAGSLEQYF. This chain uses TRBV20-1 with TRBJ2-7, with 9 bases matching TRBD2. V lost 6 bases and J lost 6; bases outside the gene matches: 9. CDR1 is DFQATT, CDR2 SNEGSKA, per germline (reference sequence). The CDR3 loop spans 13 amino acids.

This clonotype was picked up many times. This sequence joins TRBV28 and TRBJ2-7, with TRBD1 matching over 7 bases. The CDR3 has 14 amino acids. Trimming took 5 bases from V and 4 from J; bases not matched to a gene: 8. The V gene's germline CDR1 is MDHEN and CDR2 SYDVKM. CDR3 sequence: CASSVSTTGYEQYV. The CDR3 nucleotides are TGTGCCAGCAGTGTCAGTACGACAGGGTACGAGCAGTACGTC.

This clonotype has a count of ten or more. The J gene is TRBJ1-2, the V gene TRBV15, with TRBD1 matching 7 bases. This CDR3 is 14 amino acids long. Germline CDR1 and CDR2: LNHNV and YYDKDF (reference sequence). The junction had 9 bases not matched to a gene; V was cut back by 4 bases and J by 7 bases. The CDR3 bases are TGTGCCACCAGCACCGTCGGACAGGTGTCTGGCTACACCTTC. This translates into CATSTVGQVSGYTF.

This chain uses TRBV20-1 with TRBJ1-5; tentatively, D is TRBD1 (5 bases). The germline CDR1 and CDR2 sequences are DFQATT and SNEGSKA (reference sequence). This CDR3 has 15 residues. V was pared by 0 bases and J by 4 bases, with 13 bases between. This CDR3 reads CSARDRPGGNQPQHF. The CDR3 coding sequence is TGCAGTGCTAGAGATCGGCCCGGGGGGAATCAGCCCCAGCATTTT.